This T cell receptor beta chain derives from a study of T-cell reconstitution after alpha-beta-depleted transplantation in children. Study-wide points: At day 60, the high TCRbeta diversity found in some patients originated from recipient T cells and thymic progenitors that had survived. Several hundred graft clones that had expanded were reportedly the source of alpha-beta T cells about two months after transplant. T-cell numbers and diversity, one year after transplant, stemmed largely from T cells that were newly produced.

As it was prepared, the TCRbeta library received unique molecular identifiers. TCRdb analysed the PCR reads with MiXCR anew, one entry per CDR3 protein. The data contain about 440,000 distinct CDR3 sequences, approximately 42% of them seen just once; the ten biggest clones take up 27%. Germline CDR1 and CDR2: SEHNR and FQNEAQ (reference sequence). Trimming pared 1 base from V and 10 bases from J, leaving 8 bases between. The CDR3 is 13 amino acids. This clonotype was observed many times. Its antigen is still unknown. The origin of this receptor is a girl aged 2 to 10 with aplastic anemia, due to receive a stem cell transplant. The rearrangement joins TRBV7-9 to TRBJ1-6; the D is unclear. Here the sequenced sample was PBMCs, taken before TCRalphabeta/CD19-depleted stem cell transplant. The DNA of the CDR3 is TGTGCCAGCAGCTTAGGGCTGGGATCACCCCTCCACTTT. It specifies CASSLGLGSPLHF.